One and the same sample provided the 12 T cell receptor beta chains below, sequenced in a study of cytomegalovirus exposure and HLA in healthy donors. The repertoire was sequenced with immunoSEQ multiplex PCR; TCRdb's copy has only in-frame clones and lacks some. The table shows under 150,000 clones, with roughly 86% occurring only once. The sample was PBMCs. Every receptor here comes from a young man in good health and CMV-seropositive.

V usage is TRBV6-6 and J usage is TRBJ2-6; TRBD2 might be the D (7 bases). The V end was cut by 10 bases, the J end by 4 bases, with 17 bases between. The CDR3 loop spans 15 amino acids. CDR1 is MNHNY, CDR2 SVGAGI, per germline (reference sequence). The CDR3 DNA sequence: TGTGCCACCATGGGGGGGCGCGCGGGGGCCAACGTCCTGACTTTC. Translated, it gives CATMGGRAGANVLTF.

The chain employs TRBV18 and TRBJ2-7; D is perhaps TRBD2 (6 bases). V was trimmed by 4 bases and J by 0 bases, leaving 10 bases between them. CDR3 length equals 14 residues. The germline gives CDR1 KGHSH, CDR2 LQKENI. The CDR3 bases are TGTGCCAGCTCACTCGGGGAGGCCTCCTACGAGCAGTACTTC. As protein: CASSLGEASYEQYF.

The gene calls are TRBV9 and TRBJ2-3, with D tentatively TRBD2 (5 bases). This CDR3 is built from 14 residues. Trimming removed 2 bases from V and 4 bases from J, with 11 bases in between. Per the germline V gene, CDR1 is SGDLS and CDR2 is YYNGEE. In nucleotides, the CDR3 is TGTGCCAGCAGCGTTACGGGGATGGCAGATACGCAGTATTTT. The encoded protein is CASSVTGMADTQYF.

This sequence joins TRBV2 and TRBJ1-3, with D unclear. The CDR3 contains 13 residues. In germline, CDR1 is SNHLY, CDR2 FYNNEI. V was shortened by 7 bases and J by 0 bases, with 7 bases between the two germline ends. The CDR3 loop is CASTDTSGNTIYF. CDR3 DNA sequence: TGTGCCAGCACCGACACCTCTGGAAACACCATATATTTT.

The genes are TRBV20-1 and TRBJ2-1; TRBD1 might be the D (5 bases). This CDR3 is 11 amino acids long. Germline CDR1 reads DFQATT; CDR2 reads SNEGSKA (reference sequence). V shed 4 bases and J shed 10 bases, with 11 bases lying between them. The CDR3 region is CSAMAHREQFF. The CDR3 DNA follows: TGCAGTGCTATGGCCCACAGGGAGCAGTTCTTC.

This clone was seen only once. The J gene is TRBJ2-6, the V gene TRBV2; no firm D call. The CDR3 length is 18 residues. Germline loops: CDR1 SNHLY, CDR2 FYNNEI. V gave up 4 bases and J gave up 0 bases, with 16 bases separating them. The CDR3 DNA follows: TGTGCCAGCAGTGGGAGTGGGTTCCCCCACTCTGGGGCCAACGTCCTGACTTTC. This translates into CASSGSGFPHSGANVLTF. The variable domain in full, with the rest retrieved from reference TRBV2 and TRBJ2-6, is EPEVTQTPSHQVTQMGQEVILRCVPISNHLYFYWYRQILGQKVEFLVSFYNNEISEKSEIFDDQFSVERPDGSNFTLKIRSTKLEDSAMYFCASSGSGFPHSGANVLTFGAGSRLTVL.

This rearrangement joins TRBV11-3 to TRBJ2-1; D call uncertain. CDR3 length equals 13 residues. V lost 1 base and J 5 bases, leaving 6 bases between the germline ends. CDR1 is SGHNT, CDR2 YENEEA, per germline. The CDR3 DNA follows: TGTGCCAGCAGCTTAGTGTCAGACAATGAGCAGTTCTTC. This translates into CASSLVSDNEQFF.

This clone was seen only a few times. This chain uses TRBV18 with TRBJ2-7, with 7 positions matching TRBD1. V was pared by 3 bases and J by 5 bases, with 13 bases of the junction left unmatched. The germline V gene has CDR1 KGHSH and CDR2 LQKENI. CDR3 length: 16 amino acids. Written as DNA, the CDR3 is TGTGCCAGCTCACCCCAAGGGCGGACAGGTCCCCACGAGCAGTACTTC. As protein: CASSPQGRTGPHEQYF.

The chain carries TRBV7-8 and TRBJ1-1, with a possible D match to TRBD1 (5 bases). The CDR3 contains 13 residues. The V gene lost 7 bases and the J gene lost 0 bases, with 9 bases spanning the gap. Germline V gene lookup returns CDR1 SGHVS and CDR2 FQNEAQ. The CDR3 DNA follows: TGTGCCAGCACCCGACAGCTGAACACTGAAGCTTTCTTT. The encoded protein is CASTRQLNTEAFF.

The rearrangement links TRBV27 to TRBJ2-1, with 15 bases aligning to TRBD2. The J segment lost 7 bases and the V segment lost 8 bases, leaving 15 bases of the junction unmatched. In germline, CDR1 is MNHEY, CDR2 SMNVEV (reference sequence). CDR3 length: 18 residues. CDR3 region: CASAGLAGGQVRRNEQFF. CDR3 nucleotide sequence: TGTGCCAGCGCCGGACTAGCGGGGGGGCAGGTCCGGCGAAATGAGCAGTTCTTC.

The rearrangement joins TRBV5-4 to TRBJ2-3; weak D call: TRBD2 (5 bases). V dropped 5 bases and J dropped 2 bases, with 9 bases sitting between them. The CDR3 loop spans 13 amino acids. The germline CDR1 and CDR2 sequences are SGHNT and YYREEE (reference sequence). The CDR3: CASRRALTDTQYF. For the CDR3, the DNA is TGTGCCAGCAGGAGGGCGCTCACAGATACGCAGTATTTT.

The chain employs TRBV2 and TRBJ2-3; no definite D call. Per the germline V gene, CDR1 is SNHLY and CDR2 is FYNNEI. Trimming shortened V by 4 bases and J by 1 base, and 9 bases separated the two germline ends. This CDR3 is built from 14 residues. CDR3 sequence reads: CASSVDRGTDTQYF. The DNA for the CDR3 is TGTGCCAGCAGTGTCGATCGGGGCACAGATACGCAGTATTTT.